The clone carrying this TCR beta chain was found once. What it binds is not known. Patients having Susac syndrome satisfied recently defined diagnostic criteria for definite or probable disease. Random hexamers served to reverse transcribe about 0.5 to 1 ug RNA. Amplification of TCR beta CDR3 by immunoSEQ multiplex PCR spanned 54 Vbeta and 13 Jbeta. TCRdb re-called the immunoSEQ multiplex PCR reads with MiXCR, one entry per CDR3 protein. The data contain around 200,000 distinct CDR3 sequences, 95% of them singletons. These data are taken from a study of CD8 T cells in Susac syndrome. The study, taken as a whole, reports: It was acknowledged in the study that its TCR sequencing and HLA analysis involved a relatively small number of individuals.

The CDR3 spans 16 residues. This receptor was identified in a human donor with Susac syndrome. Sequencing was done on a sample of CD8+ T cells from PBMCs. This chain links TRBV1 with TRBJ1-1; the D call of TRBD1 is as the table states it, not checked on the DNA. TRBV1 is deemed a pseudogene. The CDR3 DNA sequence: TGCACCAGCAGCAAAATGAGAGAGGGGGCCCTAATTGAAGCTTTCTTT. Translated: CTSSKMREGALIEAFF.